This T cell receptor beta chain came from a study of blood T cell repertoires in COVID-19. Whole-study context: The United States, Italy and Spain supplied acute and convalescent COVID-19 samples. T cells, B-cell-depleted T cells, or PBMCs provided the cDNA or gDNA that served as material.

CDR3 length: 14 amino acids. V lost 6 bases and J lost 0; bases outside the gene matches: 2. Germline CDR1 and CDR2: LGHNT and FRNRAP. All enrollees were about 18 to 100 years old and from some 24 US areas. Self-reported history from a screening survey and questionnaire set each donor's cohort. Sequencing used immunoSEQ multiplex PCR; TCRdb keeps in-frame clones, though not all of them. The data show approximately 450,000 clones, about 85% seen once. This clone appeared a few times. Sequenced input: PBMCs or T cells enriched from blood (not recorded which). This chain links TRBV12-5 with TRBJ1-1; the match to TRBD1 covers 9 bases. This receptor was identified in a woman under 30 with acute COVID-19. The CDR3 sequence: CASGGQGLNTEAFF. In nucleotides, the CDR3 is TGTGCTAGTGGGGGACAGGGACTGAACACTGAAGCTTTCTTT.